These 28 T cell receptor beta chains were sequenced from one sample in a study of shared clonotypes between healthy human individuals. The assay was immunoSEQ multiplex PCR, and TCRdb's table has in-frame clones only and misses some. The sample holds some 740,000 clones, 80% to 95% seen once. Naive CD8 cells, CD45RO-negative and positively selected for CCR7, excluded terminally differentiated effector memory CD45RA+ cells. The sequenced material came from naive CD8+ T cells sorted from blood. These receptors were collected from a man aged 30 to 39 in good health.

Details on this clone: Different DNA sequences within this sample yield the same CDR3. The gene calls are TRBV29-1 and TRBJ2-3, with D hard to call. From germline, CDR1 is SQVTM and CDR2 ANQGSEA. V was trimmed by 6 bases and J by 0 bases, leaving 7 bases between them. This CDR3 is built from 12 residues. The chain's CDR3 is CSVGPSTDTQYF. In nucleotides, the CDR3 is TGCAGCGTCGGACCAAGCACAGATACGCAGTATTTT.

The rearrangement joins TRBV6-1 to TRBJ2-1, with TRBD1 matching 7 bases. In germline, CDR1 is MNHNS, CDR2 SASEGT. This CDR3 has 15 residues. V gave up 10 bases and J gave up 3 bases; unmatched junction bases: 12. The CDR3 loop reads CAILQLGQNYNEQFF. CDR3 coding DNA: TGTGCCATACTGCAATTGGGACAGAACTACAATGAGCAGTTCTTC.

V and J are TRBV7-6 and TRBJ2-7; TRBD1 or TRBD2 may be the D gene (5 bases each). Germline V gives CDR1 SGHVS, CDR2 FNYEAQ. The CDR3 consists of 14 residues. Trimming cost V 4 bases and J 7 bases, with 17 bases left between them. CDR3 amino acids: CASSSRDRASEQYF. The CDR3, as DNA: TGTGCCAGCAGCTCTCGGGACCGCGCTTCGGAGCAGTACTTC.

The rearrangement joins TRBV10-3 to TRBJ2-1; D is undetermined. This CDR3 contains 14 residues. Germline V CDR1 and CDR2: ENHRY, SYGVKD. Trimming stripped 6 bases from V and 6 bases from J, with 15 bases between. The CDR3 sequence is CAIRTDDRLNEQFF. Here the CDR3 DNA reads TGTGCCATCAGAACTGACGATAGGCTCAATGAGCAGTTCTTC.

The gene calls are TRBV4-1 and TRBJ1-1; no clear D. The germline CDR1 and CDR2 sequences are MGHRA and YSYEKL. This CDR3 has 13 residues. Trimming took 3 bases from V and 0 from J, leaving 5 bases between them. CDR3 residues: CASSHPMNTEAFF. Here the CDR3 DNA reads TGCGCCAGCAGCCACCCCATGAACACTGAAGCTTTCTTT.

The V call is TRBV4-1, the J call TRBJ2-2; D is perhaps TRBD1 or TRBD2 (5 bases each). The ends were cut back, 4 bases at V and 1 base at J, with 13 bases in the middle. CDR1 is MGHRA, CDR2 YSYEKL, per germline. CDR3 length: 16 amino acids. The CDR3 sequence: CASSLAGTENTGELFF. CDR3 nucleotides: TGCGCCAGCAGCCTCGCCGGGACCGAGAACACCGGGGAGCTGTTTTTT.

J is TRBJ1-1 and V is TRBV10-1; 8 bases line up with TRBD1. This CDR3 comprises 14 residues. V was pared by 4 bases and J by 9 bases, with 10 bases of the junction left unmatched. From germline, CDR1 is WNHNN and CDR2 SYGVQD (reference sequence). The CDR3 loop reads CASSADREAEKAFF. CDR3 sequence (DNA): TGCGCCAGCAGTGCGGACAGGGAAGCTGAAAAAGCTTTCTTT.

CDR3 sequence reads: CASSSEGGGANVLTF. For the CDR3, the DNA is TGTGCCAGCAGCTCCGAGGGGGGCGGGGCCAACGTCCTGACTTTC. The genes are TRBV11-2 and TRBJ2-6; D is possibly TRBD1 or TRBD2 (6 bases each). V lost 4 bases and J 4 bases, leaving 11 bases between the germline ends. Germline V gene data show CDR1 as SGHAT and CDR2 as FQNNGV. This CDR3 comprises 15 residues.

The V gene is TRBV5-1, the J gene TRBJ2-7; perhaps TRBD1 as D (6 bases). Germline-derived CDR1 and CDR2 are SGHRS and YFSETQ. The CDR3 has 15 amino acids. Trimming stripped 0 bases from V and 3 bases from J, with 13 bases between. The CDR3 nucleotides are TGCGCCAGCAGCTTGGGAGAGGGGGACCTCTACGAGCAGTACTTC. It encodes CASSLGEGDLYEQYF.

The rearrangement uses TRBV4-1 and TRBJ2-7; 8 bases are a match to TRBD2. With V trimmed by 5 bases and J by 5 bases, 8 bases remained unmatched. This CDR3 region has 14 residues. Germline-derived CDR1 and CDR2 are MGHRA and YSYEKL. The CDR3 here is CASSLSGSRNEQYF. As DNA, the CDR3 is TGCGCCAGCAGCTTGAGCGGGAGCCGGAACGAGCAGTACTTC.

The chain combines TRBV11-2 with TRBJ1-1, with TRBD1 matching over 7 bases. CDR3 length: 14 amino acids. Germline trimming cut 7 bases from V and 1 base from J; bases unmatched to any gene: 6. Germline CDR1 is SGHAT and CDR2 is FQNNGV. CDR3 region: CASIDRVTNTEAFF. Here the CDR3 DNA reads TGTGCCAGCATAGACAGGGTGACGAACACTGAAGCTTTCTTT. The full variable domain, with the rest looked up from reference TRBV11-2 and TRBJ1-1, is EAGVAQSPRYKIIEKRQSVAFWCNPISGHATLYWYQQILGQGPKLLIQFQNNGVVDDSQLPKDRFSAERLKGVDSTLKIQPAKLEDSAVYLCASIDRVTNTEAFFGQGTRLTVV.

About this clone: In the same sample, other DNA sequences code for this CDR3. J is TRBJ2-7 and V is TRBV27, with 7 bases identical to TRBD1. The CDR3 runs 14 residues. The germline CDR1 and CDR2 sequences are MNHEY and SMNVEV (reference sequence). J was trimmed by 2 bases and V by 0 bases; bases with no gene match: 1. The CDR3 DNA is TGTGCCAGCAGTTTATCAGGGGGCACCTACGAGCAGTACTTC. Amino acid sequence: CASSLSGGTYEQYF.

The chain has TRBV7-2 and TRBJ1-1, with D possibly being TRBD1 (5 bases). Germline V gene lookup returns CDR1 SGHTA and CDR2 FQGNSA. The CDR3 length is 17 residues. The V end lost 4 bases, the J end lost 0 bases, and 18 bases lay between the germline ends. The CDR3: CASSSSKRGLLNTEAFF. CDR3 sequence (DNA): TGTGCCAGCAGCTCTAGTAAACGGGGCCTTTTGAACACTGAAGCTTTCTTT.

The table lists this clone with many counts. The same CDR3 arises from other DNA sequences in this sample as well. V gene TRBV27 combines with J gene TRBJ2-1; D unresolved. Trimming left V 5 bases short and J 3 bases short, with 8 bases between. The V gene's germline CDR1 is MNHEY and CDR2 SMNVEV (reference sequence). The CDR3 covers 13 residues. CDR3 sequence reads: CASSPDHYNEQFF. CDR3 in DNA: TGTGCCAGCAGTCCAGACCACTACAATGAGCAGTTCTTC.

The chain joins TRBV9 to TRBJ2-1; the match to TRBD2 covers 9 bases. This CDR3 has 14 residues. J lost 10 bases, V lost 5 bases, and 10 bases had no gene match. Germline V CDR1 and CDR2: SGDLS, YYNGEE. CDR3 in DNA: TGTGCCAGCAGACCGCCGGGACTAGCTCAAGAGCAGTTCTTC. Amino acid sequence: CASRPPGLAQEQFF.

This chain uses TRBV13 with TRBJ2-2, with D hard to call. The germline V and J ends were trimmed by 0 bases and 2 bases, with 7 bases remaining between them. The CDR3 is made up of 15 amino acids. Germline loops: CDR1 PRHDT, CDR2 FYEKMQ (reference sequence). For the CDR3, the DNA is TGTGCCAGCAGCTTAGGGCCCGTCAACACCGGGGAGCTGTTTTTT. Translating it yields CASSLGPVNTGELFF.

The chain has TRBV27 and TRBJ1-5, with no clear D. CDR1 and CDR2 from the germline V gene are MNHEY and SMNVEV (reference sequence). The V end lost 9 bases, the J end lost 1 base, and 7 bases lay between the germline ends. CDR3 length: 12 residues. CDR3 protein: CASSKSNQPQHF. CDR3 DNA: TGTGCCAGTAGTAAAAGCAATCAGCCCCAGCATTTT.

CDR3 amino acids: CASSEVGQAEYEQYF. In DNA, the CDR3 is TGCGCCAGCAGTGAGGTAGGCCAAGCGGAGTACGAGCAGTACTTC. The V and J genes are TRBV10-2 and TRBJ2-7; D perhaps matches TRBD2 (5 bases). The CDR3 has 15 residues. Trimming cost V 2 bases and J 4 bases, with 15 bases left between them. Germline assignment: CDR1 WSHSY and CDR2 SAAADI.

The table lists this clone with a count of one. V usage is TRBV29-1 and J usage is TRBJ1-2; 8 positions match TRBD1. This CDR3 is built from 15 residues. The germline V gene has CDR1 SQVTM and CDR2 ANQGSEA. V lost 0 bases and J lost 1; bases outside the gene matches: 4. CDR3 nucleotide sequence: TGCAGCGTTGAAGAGGGCAGGGGGCTTAACTATGGCTACACCTTC. Encoded protein: CSVEEGRGLNYGYTF.

This chain connects TRBV11-3 to TRBJ1-1; no definite D call. The V gene lost 4 bases and the J gene lost 4 bases, with 10 bases spanning the gap. The CDR3 totals 13 residues. Germline V gives CDR1 SGHNT, CDR2 YENEEA. This CDR3 is CASSSRVSTEAFF. The CDR3 region has the DNA TGTGCCAGCAGCTCGAGGGTATCCACTGAAGCTTTCTTT.

J is TRBJ1-1 and V is TRBV2; D perhaps matches TRBD1 (6 bases). The CDR3 is made up of 13 amino acids. From germline, CDR1 is SNHLY and CDR2 FYNNEI. With 6 bases removed from V and 1 base from J, the gap between germline ends came to 9 bases. The CDR3 sequence: CASRDRQNTEAFF. The CDR3 DNA reads TGTGCCAGCAGAGACAGGCAGAACACTGAAGCTTTCTTT.

This clone showed up just once. The rearrangement links TRBV11-3 to TRBJ1-1; no clear D. The CDR3 sequence is 12 residues long. Per germline, CDR1 SGHNT and CDR2 YENEEA. Trimming removed 1 base from V and 5 bases from J, with 5 bases in between. CDR3 residues: CASSLGVTEAFF. In nucleotides, the CDR3 is TGTGCCAGCAGCTTAGGAGTAACTGAAGCTTTCTTT. Full variable domain (rest looked up from reference TRBV11-3 and TRBJ1-1): EAGVVQSPRYKIIEKKQPVAFWCNPISGHNTLYWYLQNLGQGPELLIRYENEEAVDDSQLPKDRFSAERLKGVDSTLKIQPAELGDSAVYLCASSLGVTEAFFGQGTRLTVV.

This sequence joins TRBV7-9 and TRBJ1-2, with unresolved D. The germline V and J ends were trimmed by 2 bases and 2 bases, with 6 bases remaining between them. The CDR3 sequence is 13 residues long. Germline assignment: CDR1 SEHNR and CDR2 FQNEAQ (reference sequence). CDR3 amino acids: CASSLLINYGYTF. CDR3 nucleotide sequence: TGTGCCAGCAGCTTACTAATCAACTATGGCTACACCTTC. The whole variable domain, remainder taken from reference TRBV7-9 and TRBJ1-2, is DTGVSQNPRHKITKRGQNVTFRCDPISEHNRLYWYRQTLGQGPEFLTYFQNEAQLEKSRLLSDRFSAERPKGSFSTLEIQRTEQGDSAMYLCASSLLINYGYTFGSGTRLTVV.

The chain recombines TRBV28 with TRBJ2-7; D may be TRBD1 (6 bases). V lost 3 bases to trimming and J lost 1 base, with 10 bases between them. Germline CDR1 reads MDHEN; CDR2 reads SYDVKM. This CDR3 has 14 residues. CDR3 sequence reads: CASSLVGGSYEQYF. Here the CDR3 DNA reads TGTGCCAGCAGTTTGGTAGGGGGTTCCTACGAGCAGTACTTC.

The rearrangement uses TRBV27 and TRBJ1-5; D call uncertain. With 6 bases removed from V and 4 bases from J, the gap between germline ends came to 16 bases. The CDR3 extends over 15 amino acids. The germline V gene encodes CDR1 MNHEY and CDR2 SMNVEV (reference sequence). The DNA for the CDR3 is TGTGCCAGCAGGCCTATATACGGGAAGAATCAGCCCCAGCATTTT. It specifies CASRPIYGKNQPQHF.

This chain joins TRBV14 and TRBJ2-2; 10 bases map to TRBD1. Looked up from germline, CDR1 is SGHDN and CDR2 is FVKESK. The CDR3 spans 17 residues. V gave up 1 base and J gave up 7 bases; unmatched junction bases: 9. The CDR3 loop reads CASSQAGRQGADGELFF. The CDR3 coding sequence is TGTGCCAGCAGCCAAGCGGGGCGACAGGGGGCGGACGGGGAGCTGTTTTTT.

The V and J genes are TRBV27 and TRBJ1-1; D unresolved. Germline loops: CDR1 MNHEY, CDR2 SMNVEV (reference sequence). With 1 base removed from V and 2 bases from J, the gap between germline ends came to 8 bases. This CDR3 spans 14 amino acids. This CDR3 is CASSLFRSNTEAFF. The CDR3 nucleotides are TGTGCCAGCAGTTTATTTCGCAGCAACACTGAAGCTTTCTTT.

The chain has TRBV6-1 and TRBJ2-5; a possible D gene is TRBD2 (6 bases). The CDR3 sequence is 13 residues long. The ends were cut back, 6 bases at V and 0 bases at J, with 8 bases in the middle. The germline CDR1 and CDR2 sequences are MNHNS and SASEGT. The CDR3 nucleotides are TGTGCCAGCAGGGGAGGTTACCAAGAGACCCAGTACTTC. It is translated as CASRGGYQETQYF.